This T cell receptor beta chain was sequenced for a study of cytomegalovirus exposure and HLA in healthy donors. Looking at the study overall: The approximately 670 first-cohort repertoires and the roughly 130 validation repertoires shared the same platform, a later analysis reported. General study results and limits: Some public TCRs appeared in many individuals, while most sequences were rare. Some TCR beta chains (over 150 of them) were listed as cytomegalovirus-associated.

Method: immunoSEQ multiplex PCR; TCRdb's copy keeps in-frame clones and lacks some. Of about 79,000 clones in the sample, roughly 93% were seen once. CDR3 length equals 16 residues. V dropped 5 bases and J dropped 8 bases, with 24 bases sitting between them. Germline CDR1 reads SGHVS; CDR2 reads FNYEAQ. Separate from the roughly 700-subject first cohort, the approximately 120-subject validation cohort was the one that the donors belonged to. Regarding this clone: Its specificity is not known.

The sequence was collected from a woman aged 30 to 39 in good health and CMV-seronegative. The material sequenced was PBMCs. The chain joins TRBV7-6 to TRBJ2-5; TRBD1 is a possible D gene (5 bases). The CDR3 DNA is TGTGCCAGCAGCGTAGGTGGCCAGGGCAGATCAAGTACCCAGTACTTC. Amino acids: CASSVGGQGRSSTQYF.